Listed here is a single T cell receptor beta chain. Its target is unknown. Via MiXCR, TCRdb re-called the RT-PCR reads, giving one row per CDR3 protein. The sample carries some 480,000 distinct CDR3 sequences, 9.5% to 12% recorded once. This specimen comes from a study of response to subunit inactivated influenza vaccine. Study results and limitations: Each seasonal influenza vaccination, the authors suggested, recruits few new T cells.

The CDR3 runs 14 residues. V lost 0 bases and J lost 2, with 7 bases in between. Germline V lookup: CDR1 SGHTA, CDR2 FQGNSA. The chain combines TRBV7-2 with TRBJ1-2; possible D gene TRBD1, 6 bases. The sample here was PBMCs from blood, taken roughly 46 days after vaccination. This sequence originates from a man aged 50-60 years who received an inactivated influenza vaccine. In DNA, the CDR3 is TGTGCCAGCAGCTTAGCCCAGGGGAACTATGGCTACACCTTC. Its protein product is CASSLAQGNYGYTF. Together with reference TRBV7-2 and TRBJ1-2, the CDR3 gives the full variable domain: GAGVSQSPSNKVTEKGKDVELRCDPISGHTALYWYRQSLGQGLEFLIYFQGNSAPDKSGLPSDRFSAERTGGSVSTLTIQRTQQEDSAVYLCASSLAQGNYGYTFGSGTRLTVV.